A selection of T cell receptor beta chains follows, all from one sample in a study of cytomegalovirus exposure and HLA in healthy donors. Method: immunoSEQ multiplex PCR; TCRdb's copy keeps in-frame clones and lacks some. The table shows roughly 98,000 clones, with 60% to 75% occurring only once. The sample was PBMCs. These receptors were collected from a female donor in good health and CMV-seropositive. Both conserved end residues are part of each CDR3. The order of the fields is clone size, V gene, D gene, J gene, CDR3 protein, CDR3 DNA. A D gene is named only where the DNA matches it firmly. Only part of the rows carry a size: once, few, many, or a class if the clone is expanded.

abundance: NA
v_gene: TRBV2
d_gene: TRBD1
j_gene: TRBJ2-5
CDR3aa: CASSAGTGGKKTQYF
CDR3nt: TGTGCCAGCAGTGCCGGGACAGGGGGGAAAAAGACCCAGTACTTC

abundance: NA
v_gene: TRBV9
d_gene: TRBD2
j_gene: TRBJ2-3
CDR3aa: CASSPRLAGDTQYF
CDR3nt: TGTGCCAGCAGCCCCCGACTAGCGGGAGATACGCAGTATTTT

abundance: NA
v_gene: TRBV10-3
d_gene: TRBD1
j_gene: TRBJ1-4
CDR3aa: CAIGTGVREKLFF
CDR3nt: TGTGCCATTGGGACAGGGGTGAGGGAAAAACTGTTTTTT

abundance: NA
v_gene: TRBV2
d_gene: TRBD1
j_gene: TRBJ1-6
CDR3aa: CASSGDRVPSPLHF
CDR3nt: TGTGCCAGCAGTGGGGACAGGGTACCGTCACCCCTCCACTTT

abundance: few
v_gene: TRBV7-9
d_gene: TRBD1
j_gene: TRBJ1-5
CDR3aa: CASSFTGGNQPQHF
CDR3nt: TGTGCCAGCAGTTTTACAGGGGGCAATCAGCCCCAGCATTTT

abundance: many
v_gene: TRBV4-3
d_gene: TRBD1
j_gene: TRBJ1-1
CDR3aa: CASSQGPPRQGDTEAFF
CDR3nt: TGCGCCAGCAGCCAAGGACCCCCGCGACAGGGCGACACTGAAGCTTTCTTT

abundance: NA
v_gene: TRBV4-3
d_gene: NA
j_gene: TRBJ1-4
CDR3aa: CASSQVWQGGEKLFF
CDR3nt: TGCGCCAGCAGCCAAGTATGGCAGGGAGGCGAAAAACTGTTTTTT

abundance: NA
v_gene: TRBV4-1
d_gene: NA
j_gene: TRBJ2-1
CDR3aa: CASSQESQGAKGNEQFF
CDR3nt: TGCGCCAGCAGCCAAGAATCCCAGGGCGCCAAGGGCAATGAGCAGTTCTTC

abundance: once
v_gene: TRBV30
d_gene: NA
j_gene: TRBJ2-7
CDR3aa: CAWGDISYEQYF
CDR3nt: TGTGCCTGGGGGGACATTTCCTACGAGCAGTACTTC

abundance: few
v_gene: TRBV4-3
d_gene: TRBD1
j_gene: TRBJ2-2
CDR3aa: CASSQAVDRVTGELFF
CDR3nt: TGCGCCAGCAGCCAAGCAGTGGACAGGGTCACCGGGGAGCTGTTTTTT

abundance: NA
v_gene: TRBV28
d_gene: NA
j_gene: TRBJ1-3
CDR3aa: CASSLPPGTGNTIYF
CDR3nt: TGTGCCAGCAGTTTACCCCCCGGGACTGGAAACACCATATATTTT

abundance: once
v_gene: TRBV25-1
d_gene: NA
j_gene: TRBJ2-1
CDR3aa: CASSGEDSLGYNEQFF
CDR3nt: TGTGCCAGCAGTGGCGAGGACAGCCTCGGCTACAATGAGCAGTTCTTC